This TCR beta chain was recovered during a study of CXCR3-negative and CXCR3-positive naive CD8 T cells. Study-level results: Because surface CD5 did not distinguish the naive subsets, TCR strength was inferred from TRB CDR3 properties. Comparison of naive CXCR3-negative and CXCR3-positive cells revealed similar TRBV-TRBJ usage, while memory cells differed. CXCR3 levels fell partly with cryopreservation; most assays relied on fresh PBMCs.

This clonotype counts as medium-sized by frequency. Its antigen is still unknown. The libraries of TRB cDNA were prepared using 5' RACE with UMI labels. For each CDR3 protein, TCRdb gives one entry from its re-call of the 5' RACE reads, without DNA. This sample's clone table lists some 28,000 distinct CDR3 sequences. The V gene's germline CDR1 is DFQATT and CDR2 SNEGSKA (reference sequence). The length of the CDR3 is 15 residues. All CD8+ T cell subsets were sorted in triplicate at 250,000 to 300,000 cells each. The rearrangement joins TRBV20-1 to TRBJ2-1; TCRdb proposes TRBD1, but this gene call is untestable without DNA. This sequence originates from a human donor in good health. Some clones in this sample may be carry-over from other donors' samples. Sequencing input: memory CD8+ T cells from blood. CDR3 residues: CSARRDESSYNEQFF.